The 3 T cell receptor beta chains below come from one sample, sequenced in a study of CD8 T cells in Susac syndrome. Reverse transcription used 0.5 to 1 ug RNA and random hexamers. TCRdb fed the immunoSEQ multiplex PCR reads into MiXCR, producing one record per CDR3 protein. Of around 170,000 distinct CDR3 sequences detected, 95% appear once; the ten largest clones hold roughly 0.16%. Sequencing used CD8+ T cells from PBMCs. These receptors all come from a human donor with multiple sclerosis.

CDR3 region: CASSATGMTGEAFF. CDR3 in DNA: TGTGCCAGCAGCGCAACAGGGATGACAGGTGAAGCTTTCTTT. V is TRBV9 and J is TRBJ1-1; tentative D call: TRBD1 (6 bases). V was clipped by 3 bases and J by 7 bases, with 16 bases between them. Germline V gives CDR1 SGDLS, CDR2 YYNGEE. The CDR3 runs to 14 residues.

The chain has TRBV29-1 and TRBJ2-7, with D perhaps given as TRBD1 or TRBD2 (6 bases each). The CDR3 has 12 amino acids. V lost 4 bases to trimming and J lost 12 bases, with 19 bases between them. Germline values: CDR1 SQVTM, CDR2 ANQGSEA. The CDR3 region is CSVVGTAGHLYF. Written as DNA, the CDR3 is TGCAGCGTTGTTGGGACCGCGGGACACCTGTACTTC.

V is TRBV20-1 and J is TRBJ2-5, with a weak D call TRBD2 (5 bases). Trimming stripped 5 bases from V and 0 bases from J, with 13 bases between. There are 14 residues in the CDR3. Germline CDR1 DFQATT, CDR2 SNEGSKA (reference sequence). The CDR3 protein is CSAEGRRNQETQYF. The CDR3 DNA is TGCAGTGCTGAAGGACGGAGGAACCAAGAGACCCAGTACTTC.